What follows describes a single T cell receptor beta chain. The record originates from a study of memory CD4+ T cells and cytomegalovirus serostatus. The sort gate was single viable CD3+CD4+CD8-CD45RO+ cells for memory CD4+ T cells. This CDR3 is 13 amino acids long. Per germline, CDR1 LNHDA and CDR2 SQIVND (reference sequence). V was cut by 9 bases and J by 5 bases, with 14 bases left in between. Generated by immunoSEQ multiplex PCR, the TCRdb table keeps only in-frame clones and is missing some. Here the sample spans tens of thousands of clones, 76% being singletons. The clonotype was recovered from an adult in good health and CMV-seropositive. The sequenced material came from memory CD4+ T cells from blood. V is TRBV19 and J is TRBJ1-3; no definite D call. Here the CDR3 DNA reads TGTGCCAGCCCGCCACCAGAGAGAAACACCATATATTTT. It is translated as CASPPPERNTIYF.